A single sample gave rise to the 27 T cell receptor beta chains below, sequenced in a study of T cell responses to AZD1222 COVID-19 vaccine. TCRdb keeps only in-frame clones here, not all; method: immunoSEQ multiplex PCR. The sample lists 85,000 to 90,000 clones; roughly 86% were seen once. The input for sequencing was peripheral blood, taken on day 0 of AZD1222 vaccination. The receptors were sampled from an adult in good health.

The chain has TRBV29-1 and TRBJ1-1, with D possibly TRBD1 on 5 matching bases. Germline CDR1 and CDR2: SQVTM and ANQGSEA. The CDR3 length is 14 residues. With 7 bases removed from V and 6 bases from J, the gap between germline ends came to 21 bases. The CDR3 spells CSGAGPSAGAEAFF. The CDR3 DNA reads TGCAGCGGGGCGGGACCCTCGGCCGGGGCTGAAGCTTTCTTT.

This chain uses TRBV9 with TRBJ2-3, with a tentative D call TRBD2 (6 bases). V gave up 0 bases and J gave up 2 bases, with 10 bases separating them. Germline V CDR1 and CDR2: SGDLS, YYNGEE. The CDR3 loop spans 15 amino acids. This chain's CDR3 is CASSVVAASTDTQYF. The CDR3, as DNA: TGTGCCAGCAGCGTAGTAGCGGCCTCCACAGATACGCAGTATTTT.

The J gene is TRBJ2-7, the V gene TRBV6-1; 12 nucleotides align to TRBD1. This CDR3 spans 15 amino acids. Unmatched junction bases numbered 7, after V lost 3 bases and J lost 7 bases. CDR1 MNHNS and CDR2 SASEGT come from the germline V gene. The DNA of the CDR3 is TGTGCCAGCAGTGATCGGGACAGGGGGCGCTGGGAGCAGTACTTC. It is translated as CASSDRDRGRWEQYF.

This clone was seen more than once but under ten times. This chain uses TRBV27 with TRBJ2-7, with 8 bases fitting TRBD1. V shed 1 base and J 3 bases; nucleotides not matched to a gene: 2. CDR3 length equals 14 residues. From germline, CDR1 is MNHEY and CDR2 SMNVEV (reference sequence). The CDR3 here is CASSLWTGSYEQYF. The CDR3 DNA reads as TGTGCCAGCAGTTTATGGACAGGGAGCTACGAGCAGTACTTC.

The rearrangement joins TRBV2 to TRBJ2-1, with a weak D call TRBD1 (5 bases). Deletions cut 6 bases from V and 4 bases from J, with 7 bases between. The CDR3 is 12 amino acids. Germline V gene lookup returns CDR1 SNHLY and CDR2 FYNNEI. The CDR3 region is CASRGRYNEQFF. The DNA of the CDR3 is TGTGCCAGCAGGGGGCGTTACAATGAGCAGTTCTTC.

This chain joins TRBV28 and TRBJ1-6, with 9 bases fitting TRBD1. CDR1 is MDHEN and CDR2 is SYDVKM in the germline V gene. The V gene end was trimmed by 7 bases and the J gene end by 7 bases; junction bases not matched to a gene: 8. This CDR3 is built from 15 residues. CDR3 amino acids: CASTLGGQGNSPLHF. CDR3 coding DNA: TGTGCCAGCACCCTCGGGGGACAGGGAAATTCACCCCTCCACTTT.

The V call is TRBV27, the J call TRBJ1-1; a weak D match, TRBD1 (5 bases). Germline values: CDR1 MNHEY, CDR2 SMNVEV (reference sequence). With 2 bases removed from V and 5 bases from J, the gap between germline ends came to 9 bases. This CDR3 contains 13 residues. CDR3 sequence: CASSLGGRTEAFF. The DNA for the CDR3 is TGTGCCAGCAGTTTAGGGGGTAGGACTGAAGCTTTCTTT.

The chain employs TRBV6-6 and TRBJ2-1; unclear D gene. Germline lookup yields CDR1 MNHNY and CDR2 SVGAGI (reference sequence). V was trimmed by 10 bases and J by 8 bases, leaving 12 bases between them. The CDR3 is 11 residues long. CDR3 bases: TGTGCCATCGCCTTGGGTGATGAGCAGTTCTTC. Translation gives CAIALGDEQFF.

In DNA, the CDR3 is TGTGCCAGCAGCCCCTCAGGTTGGTCCTACAATGAGCAGTTCTTC. Encoded protein: CASSPSGWSYNEQFF. The V and J genes are TRBV9 and TRBJ2-1; D unclear. V was shortened by 4 bases and J by 1 base, with 12 bases between the two germline ends. The CDR3 loop spans 15 amino acids. From germline, CDR1 is SGDLS and CDR2 YYNGEE. The full variable domain, rest sourced from reference TRBV9 and TRBJ2-1, is DSGVTQTPKHLITATGQRVTLRCSPRSGDLSVYWYQQSLDQGLQFLIQYYNGEERAKGNILERFSAQQFPDLHSELNLSSLELGDSALYFCASSPSGWSYNEQFFGPGTRLTVL.

This clone has a handful of counts. The J gene is TRBJ2-7, the V gene TRBV7-9; D might be TRBD1 (6 bases). The germline gives CDR1 SEHNR, CDR2 FQNEAQ (reference sequence). The CDR3 has 14 amino acids. The V end lost 0 bases, the J end lost 1 base, and 7 bases lay between the germline ends. Written as DNA, the CDR3 is TGTGCCAGCAGCTTAGCTAGGGGGTCCTACGAGCAGTACTTC. The encoded protein is CASSLARGSYEQYF. Full variable domain (remainder filled in from reference TRBV7-9 and TRBJ2-7): DTGVSQNPRHKITKRGQNVTFRCDPISEHNRLYWYRQTLGQGPEFLTYFQNEAQLEKSRLLSDRFSAERPKGSFSTLEIQRTEQGDSAMYLCASSLARGSYEQYFGPGTRLTVT.

CDR3 DNA sequence: TGTGCCTGGGCGGTGGGCGGTGCGGAGACCCAGTACTTC. This codes for CAWAVGGAETQYF. This chain links TRBV30 with TRBJ2-5, with no clear D. Germline lookup yields CDR1 GTSNPN and CDR2 SVGIG (reference sequence). The ends were cut back, 5 bases at V and 5 bases at J, with 15 bases in the middle. This CDR3 is 13 amino acids long. The full variable domain, in which reference TRBV30 and TRBJ2-5 provide the parts outside the CDR3, is SQTIHQWPATLVQPVGSPLSLECTVEGTSNPNLYWYRQAAGRGLQLLFYSVGIGQISSEVPQNLSASRPQDRQFILSSKKLLLSDSGFYLCAWAVGGAETQYFGPGTRLLVL.

V gene TRBV7-6 combines with J gene TRBJ2-1; D unclear. The CDR3 consists of 15 residues. The V and J ends lost 5 bases and 6 bases respectively, with 17 bases between them. Looked up from germline, CDR1 is SGHVS and CDR2 is FNYEAQ. CDR3 in DNA: TGTGCCAGCAGCAAAGGTGCTCGTGAATCCAATGAGCAGTTCTTC. It yields the protein CASSKGARESNEQFF.

The chain links TRBV30 to TRBJ2-1, with D possibly being TRBD1 (6 bases). CDR1 GTSNPN and CDR2 SVGIG come from the germline V gene (reference sequence). V dropped 2 bases and J dropped 4 bases, with 21 bases sitting between them. The CDR3 extends over 17 amino acids. The CDR3 nucleotides are TGTGCCTGGAGTCAAACCGAATACGGGACATGGTACAATGAGCAGTTCTTC. Its translation: CAWSQTEYGTWYNEQFF. Full variable domain (rest looked up from reference TRBV30 and TRBJ2-1): SQTIHQWPATLVQPVGSPLSLECTVEGTSNPNLYWYRQAAGRGLQLLFYSVGIGQISSEVPQNLSASRPQDRQFILSSKKLLLSDSGFYLCAWSQTEYGTWYNEQFFGPGTRLTVL.

The rearrangement joins TRBV7-3 to TRBJ2-3, with 14 bases identical to TRBD2. V gave up 0 bases and J gave up 3 bases; unmatched junction bases: 8. Germline CDR1 reads SGHTA; CDR2 reads FQGTGA. The CDR3 is 19 residues long. CDR3 bases: TGTGCCAGCAGCTTAACCACGGGACTAGCGGGAGTCGGTACAGATACGCAGTATTTT. It yields the protein CASSLTTGLAGVGTDTQYF.

The CDR3 loop reads CASSFGTSGRNEQFF. In DNA, the CDR3 is TGTGCCAGCAGCTTCGGGACTAGCGGGAGGAATGAGCAGTTCTTC. V and J are TRBV7-2 and TRBJ2-1, with 15 positions matching TRBD2. Germline V gives CDR1 SGHTA, CDR2 FQGNSA. With 3 bases clipped from V and 7 bases from J, the junction kept 1 base outside the gene matches. CDR3 length: 15 residues.

This chain joins TRBV16 and TRBJ2-7; tentatively, D is TRBD1 or TRBD2 (5 bases each). V lost 0 bases to trimming and J lost 0 bases, with 15 bases between them. The V gene's germline CDR1 is KGHSY and CDR2 FQNENV. This CDR3 spans 17 amino acids. CDR3 bases: TGTGCCAGCAGCCAATCTGGTAGGGGACCCCGCTCCTACGAGCAGTACTTC. Its protein product is CASSQSGRGPRSYEQYF.

The chain uses TRBV19 and TRBJ1-5; 10 bases fit TRBD1. The germline V gene has CDR1 LNHDA and CDR2 SQIVND (reference sequence). Trimming at V came to 4 bases and at J to 5 bases, leaving 8 bases not matched to a gene. CDR3 size: 16 residues. The chain's CDR3 is CASSTSGQGTHQPQHF. As DNA, the CDR3 is TGTGCCAGTAGTACCTCGGGACAGGGGACCCATCAGCCCCAGCATTTT.

This CDR3 reads CASKREGSKETQYF. The CDR3 nucleotides read TGTGCCAGCAAGCGGGAGGGTAGTAAAGAGACCCAGTACTTC. V is TRBV5-4 and J is TRBJ2-5; 10 bases agree with TRBD2. V lost 6 bases, J lost 3 bases, and 5 bases stayed unmatched. Germline CDR1 is SGHNT and CDR2 is YYREEE (reference sequence). The CDR3 extends over 14 amino acids.

V and J are TRBV29-1 and TRBJ2-5, with 9 nucleotides matching TRBD2. V lost 0 bases to trimming and J lost 5 bases; unmatched junction nucleotides: 7. The germline V gene encodes CDR1 SQVTM and CDR2 ANQGSEA. This CDR3 is built from 15 residues. The CDR3 DNA follows: TGCAGCGTTGAAGATTCCGCGGGAGGGTGGGAGACCCAGTACTTC. Amino acid sequence: CSVEDSAGGWETQYF.

The chain recombines TRBV27 with TRBJ2-1; D perhaps matches TRBD2 (5 bases). CDR3 size: 14 residues. Trimming removed 4 bases at V and 8 bases at J, with 15 bases between. Germline V gene lookup returns CDR1 MNHEY and CDR2 SMNVEV (reference sequence). The CDR3 here is CASSSAEGPHEQFF. For the CDR3, the DNA is TGTGCCAGCAGTTCTGCTGAGGGCCCCCATGAGCAGTTCTTC.

V is TRBV3-1 (or the pseudogene TRBV3-2) and J is TRBJ2-7; D assignment may be TRBD1 or TRBD2 (6 bases each). Per the germline V gene, CDR1 is LGHDT and CDR2 is YNNKEL (reference sequence). V lost 4 bases to trimming and J lost 2 bases, with 15 bases between them. This CDR3 comprises 15 residues. CDR3 DNA: TGTGCCAGCAGCCGGGACACAGGAGGGCCCTACGAGCAGTACTTC. Residues: CASSRDTGGPYEQYF.

The chain combines TRBV19 with TRBJ1-1; D may be TRBD1 (5 bases). CDR3 size: 13 residues. Trimming cost V 3 bases and J 1 base, with 6 bases left between them. Germline loops: CDR1 LNHDA, CDR2 SQIVND (reference sequence). The CDR3 sequence is CASSIQGNTEAFF. CDR3 sequence (DNA): TGTGCCAGTAGTATTCAGGGGAACACTGAAGCTTTCTTT.

The V gene is TRBV7-8, the J gene TRBJ2-1; the match to TRBD1 covers 9 bases. CDR3 size: 16 residues. From germline, CDR1 is SGHVS and CDR2 FQNEAQ. J lost 0 bases, V lost 0 bases, and 0 bases had no gene match. CDR3: CASSLAGQGSYNEQFF. The CDR3 DNA is TGTGCCAGCAGCTTAGCGGGACAGGGCTCCTACAATGAGCAGTTCTTC.

The chain's CDR3 is CASSVGHERPYEQYF. In nucleotides, the CDR3 is TGTGCCAGCAGCGTAGGCCACGAACGCCCCTACGAGCAGTACTTC. The chain combines TRBV9 with TRBJ2-7; no clear D gene. This CDR3 region has 15 residues. Deletions cut 0 bases from V and 2 bases from J, with 12 bases between. CDR1 SGDLS and CDR2 YYNGEE come from the germline V gene.

The gene calls are TRBV6-2 or TRBV6-3 and TRBJ2-7; D not certain. V was pared by 3 bases and J by 6 bases, with 12 bases between. The CDR3 is 13 amino acids. Germline CDR1 and CDR2: MNHEY and SVGEGT. CDR3 nucleotide sequence: TGTGCCAGCAGTTATGGTAGAAAGGCCGAGCAGTACTTC. Amino acids: CASSYGRKAEQYF.

V usage is TRBV9 and J usage is TRBJ2-5; TRBD2 agrees at 12 bases. The CDR3 is 15 residues long. V dropped 0 bases and J dropped 5; count of bases not matched to a gene: 2. Germline V lookup: CDR1 SGDLS, CDR2 YYNGEE. In DNA form, the CDR3 reads TGTGCCAGCAGCGTAGCTAGCGGGAGGGCTGAGACCCAGTACTTC. It specifies CASSVASGRAETQYF.

CDR3 DNA: TGTGCCACCAGCAGTTCTTTCGACTACGAGCAGTACTTC. Its protein product is CATSSSFDYEQYF. The chain is built from TRBV15 and TRBJ2-7; D ambiguous. V gave up 3 bases and J gave up 3 bases, with 9 bases separating them. This CDR3 region has 13 residues. CDR1 and CDR2 (germline): LNHNV, YYDKDF (reference sequence).